These 12 T cell receptor beta chains were all obtained from the same sample, sequenced in a study of beta chain features in type 1 diabetes. The isolated RNA, all of it, was reverse transcribed, so expressed TCRB transcripts were what got sequenced. The method was immunoSEQ multiplex PCR; TCRdb's version includes in-frame clones alone and lacks a portion of them. The table has some 900,000 clones, roughly 16% seen once. The sample taken for sequencing was naive CD4+ T cells from blood. The receptors here all came from a woman between 18 and 30 years old in good health.

This clone was counted between two and nine times. Other DNA sequences of this sample code for an identical CDR3. This rearrangement joins TRBV9 to TRBJ2-1; 7 nucleotides line up with TRBD2. There are 14 residues in the CDR3. J lost 7 bases, V lost 0 bases, and 4 bases had no gene match. Germline V gene sequence: CDR1 SGDLS, CDR2 YYNGEE. The CDR3 loop is CASSVGGSGNEQFF. The CDR3 nucleotides read TGTGCCAGCAGCGTAGGCGGGAGCGGGAATGAGCAGTTCTTC.

V gene TRBV28 combines with J gene TRBJ2-7; D is tentatively TRBD1 or TRBD2 (5 bases each). This CDR3 has 13 amino acids. V gave up 5 bases and J gave up 6 bases, with 14 bases separating them. Per the germline V gene, CDR1 is MDHEN and CDR2 is SYDVKM. CDR3 protein: CASSTGTVGEQYF. CDR3 DNA: TGTGCCAGCAGTACTGGGACGGTGGGCGAGCAGTACTTC.

This clone has more than one count but fewer than ten. The V and J genes are TRBV7-9 and TRBJ2-7; D call uncertain. V gave up 2 bases and J gave up 6 bases, with 14 bases separating them. Per germline, CDR1 SEHNR and CDR2 FQNEAQ (reference sequence). The CDR3 loop spans 14 amino acids. CDR3 loop: CASSLFPQLSEQYF. The CDR3 region has the DNA TGTGCCAGCAGCTTATTTCCCCAACTGAGCGAGCAGTACTTC.

This clone came up a few times. The chain uses TRBV5-4 and TRBJ1-4; D remains unclear. Germline V gene lookup returns CDR1 SGHNT and CDR2 YYREEE (reference sequence). CDR3 length: 14 amino acids. V was trimmed by 0 bases and J by 5 bases, leaving 8 bases between them. CDR3 sequence: CASSLGRPNEKLFF. CDR3 nucleotides: TGTGCCAGCAGCTTGGGGAGGCCGAATGAAAAACTGTTTTTT.

This chain links TRBV10-3 with TRBJ2-2; 8 nucleotides match TRBD1. Germline loops: CDR1 ENHRY, CDR2 SYGVKD. The CDR3 extends over 16 amino acids. Unmatched junction bases numbered 10, after V lost 4 bases and J lost 6 bases. The CDR3 DNA reads as TGTGCCATCAGTGGCTCTATAGACAGGGGTGCCGGGGAGCTGTTTTTT. As protein: CAISGSIDRGAGELFF.

The V call is TRBV6-1, the J call TRBJ2-7; D possibly corresponds to TRBD2 (5 bases). CDR3 length equals 11 residues. Germline CDR1 reads MNHNS; CDR2 reads SASEGT. With 9 bases removed from V and 4 bases from J, the gap between germline ends came to 10 bases. CDR3 region: CASGLRYEQYF. In DNA form, the CDR3 reads TGTGCCAGTGGACTGAGATACGAGCAGTACTTC.

The chain is built from TRBV2 and TRBJ1-2; perhaps TRBD1 as D (5 bases). The CDR3 extends over 14 amino acids. Trimming cost V 5 bases and J 3 bases, with 13 bases left between them. From germline, CDR1 is SNHLY and CDR2 FYNNEI. The CDR3 region has the DNA TGTGCCAGCAGTAAGAGGGTAGGGGACTATGGCTACACCTTC. It is translated as CASSKRVGDYGYTF.

The chain carries TRBV5-1 and TRBJ2-7, with 7 bases aligning to TRBD1. The CDR3 extends over 15 amino acids. Germline trimming cut 4 bases from V and 0 bases from J; bases unmatched to any gene: 7. CDR1 is SGHRS, CDR2 YFSETQ, per germline. DNA for the CDR3: TGCGCCAGCAGCACAACGGGACAGAGCTCCTACGAGCAGTACTTC. The encoded protein is CASSTTGQSSYEQYF.

This sequence joins TRBV11-1 and TRBJ2-6, with no clear D. Germline V gene data show CDR1 as SGHAT and CDR2 as FQDESV (reference sequence). The CDR3 length is 16 residues. The V and J ends lost 5 bases and 0 bases respectively, with 11 bases between them. The CDR3 here is CASSDRTDSGANVLTF. The CDR3 DNA reads TGTGCCAGCAGCGACCGGACGGACTCTGGGGCCAACGTCCTGACTTTC.

This clone was picked up a small number of times. At one boundary the junction diverges from the germline segment, which might be a read error. The gene calls are TRBV23-1 and TRBJ2-7; 8 nucleotides align to TRBD1. TRBV23-1 carries the ORF label, with uncertain function. The CDR3 length is 14 residues. The CDR3 spells CASSQPEDRDRSLF. The CDR3 DNA follows: TGCGCCAGCAGTCAGCCGGAAGACCGGGACAGGAGCCTCTTC.

This clone was observed a handful of times. V is TRBV28 and J is TRBJ2-7; either TRBD1 or TRBD2 may supply D (5 bases each). The germline V gene has CDR1 MDHEN and CDR2 SYDVKM. The CDR3 is made up of 17 amino acids. V lost 1 base and J 3 bases, leaving 19 bases between the germline ends. The CDR3 reads CASSLSSLLGPNYEQYF. CDR3 sequence (DNA): TGTGCCAGCAGTTTATCCTCTCTCCTGGGACCAAACTACGAGCAGTACTTC.

The V gene is TRBV19, the J gene TRBJ2-4, with D possibly TRBD1 on 6 matching bases. Germline V gene sequence: CDR1 LNHDA, CDR2 SQIVND (reference sequence). V lost 6 bases, J lost 8 bases, and 17 bases lay in between. This CDR3 region has 14 residues. DNA for the CDR3: TGTGCCAGTAGCTTACAGGGAGTGGGGGACATTCAGTACTTC. Its translation is CASSLQGVGDIQYF. Based on the CDR3 plus reference TRBV19 and TRBJ2-4, the full variable domain is DGGITQSPKYLFRKEGQNVTLSCEQNLNHDAMYWYRQDPGQGLRLIYYSQIVNDFQKGDIAEGYSVSREKKESFPLTVTSAQKNPTAFYLCASSLQGVGDIQYFGAGTRLSVL.